This entry concerns a single TCR beta chain. This entry is derived from a study of Graves' ophthalmopathy and Graves' hyperthyroidism. Trimming cost V 7 bases and J 6 bases; bases outside gene matches: 6. Per germline, CDR1 LNHDA and CDR2 SQIVND (reference sequence). The CDR3 sequence is 12 residues long. The TCR beta CDR3 regions underwent amplification from RNA transcripts. HTBI primers were employed in first-round RT-PCR, then a second-round multiplex PCR followed. One entry per CDR3 protein, called by TCRdb with MiXCR from the multiplex PCR reads. The sample carries about 210,000 distinct CDR3 sequences, under 30% recorded once.

This sequence originates from a man aged 45 to 65 with Graves' ophthalmopathy. The sample comprised peripheral blood. The chain couples TRBV19 to TRBJ2-7; 7 bases match TRBD1. Written as DNA, the CDR3 is TGTGCCAGTACGGCAGGGGGAATCGAGCAGTACTTC. It translates to CASTAGGIEQYF.